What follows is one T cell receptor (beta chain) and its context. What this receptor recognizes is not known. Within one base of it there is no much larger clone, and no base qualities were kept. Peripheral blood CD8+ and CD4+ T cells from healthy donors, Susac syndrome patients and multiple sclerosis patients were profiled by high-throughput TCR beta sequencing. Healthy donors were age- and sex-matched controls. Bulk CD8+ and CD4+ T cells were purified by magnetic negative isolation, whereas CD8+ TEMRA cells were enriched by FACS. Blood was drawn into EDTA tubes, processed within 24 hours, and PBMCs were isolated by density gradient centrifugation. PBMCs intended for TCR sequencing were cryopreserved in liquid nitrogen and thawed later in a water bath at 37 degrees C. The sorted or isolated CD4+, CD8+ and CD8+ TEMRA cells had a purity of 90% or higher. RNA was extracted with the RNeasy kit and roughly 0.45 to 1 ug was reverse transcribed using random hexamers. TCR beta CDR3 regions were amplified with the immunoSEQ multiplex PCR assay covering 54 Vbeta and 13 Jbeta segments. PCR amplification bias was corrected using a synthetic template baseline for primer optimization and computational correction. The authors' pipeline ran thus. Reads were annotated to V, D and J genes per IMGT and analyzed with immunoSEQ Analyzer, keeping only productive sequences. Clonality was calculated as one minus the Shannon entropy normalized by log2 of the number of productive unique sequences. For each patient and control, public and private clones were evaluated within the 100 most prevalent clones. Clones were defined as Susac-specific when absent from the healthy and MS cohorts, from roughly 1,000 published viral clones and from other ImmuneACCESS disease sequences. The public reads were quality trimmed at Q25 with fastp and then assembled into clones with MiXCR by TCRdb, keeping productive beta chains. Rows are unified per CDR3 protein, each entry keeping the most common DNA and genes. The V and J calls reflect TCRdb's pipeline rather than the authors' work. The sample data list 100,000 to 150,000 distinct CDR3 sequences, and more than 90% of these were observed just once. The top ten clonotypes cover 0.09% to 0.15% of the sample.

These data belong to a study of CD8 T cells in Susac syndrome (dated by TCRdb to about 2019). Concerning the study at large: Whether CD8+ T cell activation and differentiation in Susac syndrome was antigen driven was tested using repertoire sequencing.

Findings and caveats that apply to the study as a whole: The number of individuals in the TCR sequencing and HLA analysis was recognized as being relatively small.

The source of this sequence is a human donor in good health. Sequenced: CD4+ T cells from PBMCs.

The CDR3 here reads CASSVQPTGELFF. The nucleotides read TGTGCCAGCAGCGTTCAACCTACCGGGGAGCTGTTTTTT. The V and J genes are TRBV9 and TRBJ2-2, with the D segment identity uncertain. For CDR1 and CDR2, the germline V gene lists SGDLS and YYNGEE. V lost 2 bases and J lost 5 bases; the stretch between them is 7 bases long. Reading from cysteine to phenylalanine, the CDR3 counts 13 amino acids. The kept DNA is CDR3 alone, 39 bases in frame from the first base.